A single sample gave rise to the 11 T cell receptor beta chains below, sequenced in a study of blood T cell repertoires in COVID-19. Profiled with immunoSEQ multiplex PCR; TCRdb holds only in-frame clones, not every one. This repertoire shows more than 400,000 clones, around 87% found once; its top ten account for under 0.75%. Source material: PBMCs or T cells enriched from blood (not recorded which). The receptor set was obtained from a young woman who had recovered from COVID-19.

This clone occurred a few times. V usage is TRBV11-1 and J usage is TRBJ2-2; 8 nucleotides agree with TRBD2. Germline CDR1 reads SGHAT; CDR2 reads FQDESV (reference sequence). The CDR3 runs to 16 residues. Trimming removed 3 bases from V and 3 bases from J; junction bases left unmatched: 6. CDR3: CASSFPGGADTGELFF. The CDR3 DNA follows: TGTGCCAGCAGCTTCCCCGGGGGGGCGGACACCGGGGAGCTGTTTTTT.

V usage is TRBV2 and J usage is TRBJ2-7; TRBD2 aligns across 12 bases. Germline lookup yields CDR1 SNHLY and CDR2 FYNNEI. The CDR3 is made up of 15 amino acids. V was pared by 0 bases and J by 4 bases, with 1 base of the junction left unmatched. CDR3 sequence reads: CASSEALAGGYEQYF. The CDR3 DNA is TGTGCCAGCAGTGAAGCACTAGCGGGGGGTTACGAGCAGTACTTC.

This clone has only a few counts. V gene TRBV19 combines with J gene TRBJ2-3, with a tentative D call TRBD2 (6 bases). The germline CDR1 and CDR2 sequences are LNHDA and SQIVND (reference sequence). The V and J ends lost 1 base and 2 bases respectively, with 16 bases between them. The CDR3 contains 17 residues. The CDR3 coding sequence is TGTGCCAGTAGTATAGTCGGAGCGGGCTCAGCCACAGATACGCAGTATTTT. Translation gives CASSIVGAGSATDTQYF. The full variable domain, with the rest looked up from reference TRBV19 and TRBJ2-3, is DGGITQSPKYLFRKEGQNVTLSCEQNLNHDAMYWYRQDPGQGLRLIYYSQIVNDFQKGDIAEGYSVSREKKESFPLTVTSAQKNPTAFYLCASSIVGAGSATDTQYFGPGTRLTVL.

The chain carries TRBV6-1 and TRBJ1-4, with D possibly being TRBD1 (6 bases). In germline, CDR1 is MNHNS, CDR2 SASEGT. The CDR3 consists of 16 residues. Trimming shortened V by 1 base and J by 7 bases, and 16 bases separated the two germline ends. The CDR3, as DNA: TGTGCCAGCAGTGAAGACAGGGCCGTATACAGTGAAAAACTGTTTTTT. Translation: CASSEDRAVYSEKLFF.

J is TRBJ2-2 and V is TRBV19; the D gene is possibly TRBD1 (5 bases). Germline CDR1 LNHDA, CDR2 SQIVND (reference sequence). This CDR3 is built from 14 residues. The germline V and J ends were trimmed by 6 bases and 4 bases, with 12 bases remaining between them. The CDR3 is CASSPTGVTGELFF. CDR3 nucleotide sequence: TGTGCCAGTAGCCCAACAGGAGTCACCGGGGAGCTGTTTTTT.

The gene calls are TRBV7-9 and TRBJ2-1; 12 bases map to TRBD2. Germline CDR1 SEHNR, CDR2 FQNEAQ (reference sequence). J lost 6 bases, V lost 1 base, and 1 base had no gene match. This CDR3 contains 15 residues. The chain's CDR3 is CASSLVTSGGNEQFF. DNA for the CDR3: TGTGCCAGCAGCTTAGTGACTAGCGGGGGCAATGAGCAGTTCTTC.

The V call is TRBV19, the J call TRBJ2-2, with TRBD2 identical over 15 bases. Germline CDR1 LNHDA, CDR2 SQIVND (reference sequence). This CDR3 comprises 19 residues. J was trimmed by 3 bases and V by 5 bases; bases with no gene match: 10. The CDR3 region has the DNA TGTGCCAGTAGTCCACGGACTAGCGGGGGGGCAATACACACCGGGGAGCTGTTTTTT. It encodes CASSPRTSGGAIHTGELFF.

In this sample, this clone turned up a few times. The rearrangement joins TRBV5-1 to TRBJ2-6; tentatively, D is TRBD1 (6 bases). V was clipped by 0 bases and J by 2 bases, with 9 bases between them. This CDR3 comprises 16 residues. Per the germline V gene, CDR1 is SGHRS and CDR2 is YFSETQ. This chain's CDR3 is CASSLVGGAGANVLTF. In DNA form, the CDR3 reads TGCGCCAGCAGCTTGGTAGGGGGAGCTGGGGCCAACGTCCTGACTTTC.

As DNA, the CDR3 is TGTGCCAGCAGTTTGGGGACAGAAACAGATACGCAGTATTTT. As protein: CASSLGTETDTQYF. This rearrangement joins TRBV28 to TRBJ2-3, with TRBD1 matching over 7 bases. J gave up 3 bases and V 3 bases, and 3 bases lay outside the gene matches. Per germline, CDR1 MDHEN and CDR2 SYDVKM. The CDR3 totals 14 residues.

V gene TRBV9 combines with J gene TRBJ1-1; D uncertain. Trimming left V 0 bases short and J 5 bases short, with 5 bases between. The CDR3 consists of 12 residues. Germline values: CDR1 SGDLS, CDR2 YYNGEE. CDR3 coding DNA: TGTGCCAGCAGCGTAGCGGAGACTGAAGCTTTCTTT. It translates to CASSVAETEAFF.

This clone was found once. This chain links TRBV7-2 with TRBJ1-2, with D perhaps matching TRBD1 (5 bases). Germline V gene data show CDR1 as SGHTA and CDR2 as FQGNSA. The CDR3 runs to 15 residues. V lost 4 bases, J lost 8 bases, and 20 bases lay in between. The CDR3 region has the DNA TGTGCCAGCAGCTCCCGCCAGGGACTTCCGAGGGGCTACACCTTC. It codes for CASSSRQGLPRGYTF.